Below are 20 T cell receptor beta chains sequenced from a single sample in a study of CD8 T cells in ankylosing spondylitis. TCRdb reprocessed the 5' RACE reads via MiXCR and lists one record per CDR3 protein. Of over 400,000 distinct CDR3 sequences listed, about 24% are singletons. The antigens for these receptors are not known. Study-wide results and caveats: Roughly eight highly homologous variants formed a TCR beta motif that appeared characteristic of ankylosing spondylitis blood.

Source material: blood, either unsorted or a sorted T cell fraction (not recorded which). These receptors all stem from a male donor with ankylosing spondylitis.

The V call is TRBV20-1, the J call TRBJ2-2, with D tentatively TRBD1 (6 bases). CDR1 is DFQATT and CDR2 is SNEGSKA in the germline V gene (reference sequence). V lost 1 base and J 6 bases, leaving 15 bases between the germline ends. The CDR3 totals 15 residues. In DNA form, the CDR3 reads TGCAGTGCTAGAGGAGCGGCAGGGGTTCCCGGGGAGCTGTTTTTT. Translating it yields CSARGAAGVPGELFF.

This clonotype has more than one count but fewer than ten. Here the CDR3 reads CAWSVLGGSSYEQYF. CDR3 DNA sequence: TGTGCCTGGAGTGTACTGGGGGGGAGCTCCTACGAGCAGTACTTC. J is TRBJ2-7 and V is TRBV30; 7 bases fit TRBD2. Unmatched junction bases numbered 5, after V lost 0 bases and J lost 0 bases. The CDR3 consists of 15 residues. Germline CDR1 reads GTSNPN; CDR2 reads SVGIG (reference sequence). Looking up the rest from reference TRBV30 and TRBJ2-7 gives the full variable domain: SQTIHQWPATLVQPVGSPLSLECTVEGTSNPNLYWYRQAAGRGLQLLFYSVGIGQISSEVPQNLSASRPQDRQFILSSKKLLLSDSGFYLCAWSVLGGSSYEQYFGPGTRLTVT.

In DNA, the CDR3 is TGCAGCGTCCGAGAGGCAGGGACCATGAACACTGAAGCTTTCTTT. Translation gives CSVREAGTMNTEAFF. The chain links TRBV29-1 to TRBJ1-1, with D possibly TRBD1 on 5 matching bases. The CDR3 extends over 15 amino acids. Trimming removed 6 bases at V and 0 bases at J, with 17 bases between. Per the germline V gene, CDR1 is SQVTM and CDR2 is ANQGSEA.

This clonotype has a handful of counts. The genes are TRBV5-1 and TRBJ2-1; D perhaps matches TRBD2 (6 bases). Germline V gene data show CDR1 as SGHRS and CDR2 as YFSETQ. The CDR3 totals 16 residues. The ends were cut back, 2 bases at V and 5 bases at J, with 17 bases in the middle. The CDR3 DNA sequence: TGCGCCAGCAGCTTTCGTGGCGGGAAGGACCACAATGAGCAGTTCTTC. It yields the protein CASSFRGGKDHNEQFF.

The DNA of the CDR3 is TGTGCCAGCAGCCCGAAAGGGACTACATGGGGTGAGCAGTTCTTC. It is translated as CASSPKGTTWGEQFF. The chain employs TRBV7-9 and TRBJ2-1, with 7 bases that match TRBD2. Germline values: CDR1 SEHNR, CDR2 FQNEAQ (reference sequence). Losses at the gene ends were 5 bases for V and 9 bases for J; bases not matched to a gene: 13. The CDR3 has 15 residues.

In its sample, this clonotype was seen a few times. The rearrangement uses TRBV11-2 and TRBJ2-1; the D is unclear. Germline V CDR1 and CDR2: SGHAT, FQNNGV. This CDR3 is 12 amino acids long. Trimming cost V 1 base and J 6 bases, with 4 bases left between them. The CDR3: CASSLGFNEQFF. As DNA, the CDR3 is TGTGCCAGCAGCTTAGGTTTCAATGAGCAGTTCTTC.

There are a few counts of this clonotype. CDR3 sequence: CASSLVPSGDTGELFF. The CDR3 nucleotides are TGCGCCAGCAGCTTGGTTCCTAGCGGGGACACCGGGGAGCTGTTTTTT. The chain recombines TRBV5-1 with TRBJ2-2, with TRBD2 identical over 9 bases. Germline V CDR1 and CDR2: SGHRS, YFSETQ. V lost 0 bases and J lost 3; bases outside the gene matches: 3. There are 16 residues in the CDR3.

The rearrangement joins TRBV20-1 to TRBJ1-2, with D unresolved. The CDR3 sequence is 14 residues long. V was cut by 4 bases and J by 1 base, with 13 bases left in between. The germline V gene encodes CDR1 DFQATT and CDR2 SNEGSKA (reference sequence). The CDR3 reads CSATPEGGNYGYTF. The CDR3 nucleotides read TGCAGTGCTACGCCAGAGGGCGGTAACTATGGCTACACCTTC.

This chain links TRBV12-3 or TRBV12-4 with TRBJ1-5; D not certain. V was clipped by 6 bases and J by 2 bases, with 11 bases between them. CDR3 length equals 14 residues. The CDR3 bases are TGTGCCAGCAGCGGACGTGTGGGCAATCAGCCCCAGCATTTT. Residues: CASSGRVGNQPQHF.

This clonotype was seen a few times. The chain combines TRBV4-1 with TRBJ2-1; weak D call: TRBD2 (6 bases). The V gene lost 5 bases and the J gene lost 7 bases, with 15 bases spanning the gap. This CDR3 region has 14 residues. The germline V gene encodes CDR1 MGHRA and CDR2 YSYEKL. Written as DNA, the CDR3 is TGCGCCAGCAGCTCTCACGGCGGGATGAATGAGCAGTTCTTC. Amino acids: CASSSHGGMNEQFF.

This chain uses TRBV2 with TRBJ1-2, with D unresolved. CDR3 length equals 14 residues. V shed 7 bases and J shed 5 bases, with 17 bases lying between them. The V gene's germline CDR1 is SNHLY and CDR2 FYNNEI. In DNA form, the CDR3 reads TGTGCCAGCAAGTTCGGGGAACGGGTATATGGCTACACCTTC. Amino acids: CASKFGERVYGYTF.

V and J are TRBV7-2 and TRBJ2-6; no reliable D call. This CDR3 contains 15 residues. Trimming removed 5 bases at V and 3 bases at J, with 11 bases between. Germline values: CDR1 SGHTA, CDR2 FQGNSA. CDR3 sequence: CASSRTTFGANVLTF. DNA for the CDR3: TGTGCCAGCAGCAGGACCACTTTTGGGGCCAACGTCCTGACTTTC.

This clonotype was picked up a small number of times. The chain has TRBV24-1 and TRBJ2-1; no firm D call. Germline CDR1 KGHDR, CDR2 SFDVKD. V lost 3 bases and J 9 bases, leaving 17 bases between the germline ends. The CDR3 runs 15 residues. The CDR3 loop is CATSDPSHGRSEQFF. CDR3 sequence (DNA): TGTGCCACCAGTGATCCAAGTCACGGGCGGTCTGAGCAGTTCTTC.

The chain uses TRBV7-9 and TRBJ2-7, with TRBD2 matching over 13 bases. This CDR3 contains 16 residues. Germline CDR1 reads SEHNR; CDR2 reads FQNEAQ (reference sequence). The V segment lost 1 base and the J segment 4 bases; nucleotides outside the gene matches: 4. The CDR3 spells CASSLGGLAGIYEQYV. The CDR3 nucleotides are TGTGCCAGCAGCTTAGGGGGACTAGCGGGGATTTACGAGCAGTACGTC.

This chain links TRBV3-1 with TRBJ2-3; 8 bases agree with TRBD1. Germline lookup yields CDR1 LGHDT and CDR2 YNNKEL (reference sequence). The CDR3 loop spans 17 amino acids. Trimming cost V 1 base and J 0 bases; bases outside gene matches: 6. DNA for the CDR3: TGTGCCAGCAGCCAAGGTCAGGGGGCCGAGAGCACAGATACGCAGTATTTT. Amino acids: CASSQGQGAESTDTQYF.

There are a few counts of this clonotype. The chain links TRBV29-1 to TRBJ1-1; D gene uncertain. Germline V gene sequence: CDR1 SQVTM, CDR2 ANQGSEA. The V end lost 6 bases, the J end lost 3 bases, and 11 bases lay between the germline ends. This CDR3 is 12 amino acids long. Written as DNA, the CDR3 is TGCAGCGTATGGGATGGAGACACTGAAGCTTTCTTT. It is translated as CSVWDGDTEAFF.

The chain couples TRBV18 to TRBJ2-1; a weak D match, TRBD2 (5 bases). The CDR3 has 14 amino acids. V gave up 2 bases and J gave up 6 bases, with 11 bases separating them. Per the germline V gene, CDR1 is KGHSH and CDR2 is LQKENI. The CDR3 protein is CASSPMGEANEQFF. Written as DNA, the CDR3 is TGTGCCAGCTCACCAATGGGAGAAGCCAATGAGCAGTTCTTC.

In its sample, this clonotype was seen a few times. The CDR3 reads CSETGGLVAEAFF. DNA of the CDR3: TGCAGTGAAACCGGTGGCTTGGTCGCTGAAGCTTTCTTT. The chain carries TRBV20-1 and TRBJ1-1; D call uncertain. The V gene lost 7 bases and the J gene lost 6 bases, with 18 bases spanning the gap. The CDR3 totals 13 residues. Germline CDR1 DFQATT, CDR2 SNEGSKA (reference sequence).

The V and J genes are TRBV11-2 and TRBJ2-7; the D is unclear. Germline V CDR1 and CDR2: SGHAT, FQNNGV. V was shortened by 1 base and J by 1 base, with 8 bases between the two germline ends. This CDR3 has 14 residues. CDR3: CASSLGVASYEQYF. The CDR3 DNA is TGTGCCAGCAGCTTAGGTGTTGCGTCCTACGAGCAGTACTTC.

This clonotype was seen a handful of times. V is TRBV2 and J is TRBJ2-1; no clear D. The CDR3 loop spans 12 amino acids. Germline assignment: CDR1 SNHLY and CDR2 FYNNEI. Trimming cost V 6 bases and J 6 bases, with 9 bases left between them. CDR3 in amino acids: CASSSDFNEQFF. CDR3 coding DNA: TGTGCCAGCAGCAGCGACTTCAATGAGCAGTTCTTC.